Listed below are T cell receptor beta chains from one sample, sequenced in a study of blood T cell repertoires in COVID-19. Produced via immunoSEQ multiplex PCR; TCRdb's table is partial and in-frame only. The sample records 150,000 to 200,000 clones, under 80% being singletons. The sequencing sample was made of peripheral blood. The receptors here all came from a man aged 45-60 years who had recovered from COVID-19. CDR3s include the opening cysteine and the closing phenylalanine or tryptophan. The D gene is left open where the match is weak. Not all rows give a size; the values are once, few, many and, for expanded clones, a class.

size	D	J	V	CDR3	DNA
NA	TRBD1	TRBJ2-1	TRBV28	CASSLNAGQGTYNEQFF	TGTGCCAGCAGTTTAAACGCGGGACAGGGGACCTACAATGAGCAGTTCTTC
NA	TRBD2	TRBJ2-5	TRBV27	CASSLGWRAGGPETQYF	TGTGCCAGCAGTTTAGGCTGGCGGGCGGGAGGGCCGGAGACCCAGTACTTC
NA	TRBD1	TRBJ1-6	TRBV6-5	CASRATGNSPLHF	TGTGCCAGCAGGGCGACAGGGAACTCACCCCTCCACTTT
NA	NA	TRBJ2-7	TRBV15	CATSVGGAYEQYF	TGTGCCACCAGCGTAGGGGGGGCCTACGAGCAGTACTTC
NA	NA	TRBJ1-3	TRBV9	CASSAGQAGNTIYF	TGTGCCAGCAGCGCGGGACAAGCAGGAAACACCATATATTTT
NA	TRBD1	TRBJ2-7	TRBV5-6	CASSRPGGVGEQYF	TGTGCCAGCAGCCGACCAGGGGGAGTCGGCGAGCAGTACTTC
NA	TRBD1	TRBJ1-2	TRBV28	CASSFTGGTMGYTF	TGTGCCAGCAGTTTTACAGGGGGTACAATGGGGTACACCTTC
few	TRBD2	TRBJ2-1	TRBV6-5	CASGPSGSGFHEQFF	TGTGCCAGCGGACCTAGCGGGAGTGGGTTTCATGAGCAGTTCTTC
NA	NA	TRBJ2-2	TRBV3-1/TRBV3-2	CASSQVRGELFF	TGTGCCAGCAGCCAAGTTCGGGGGGAGCTGTTTTTT
few	NA	TRBJ2-1	TRBV15	CATSRARNEQFF	TGTGCCACCAGCAGAGCTCGGAATGAGCAGTTCTTC
many	NA	TRBJ2-3	TRBV18	CASSLQSVSTDTQYF	TGTGCCAGCTCACTCCAATCGGTCAGCACAGATACGCAGTATTTT
once	TRBD2	TRBJ2-2	TRBV19	CASTNGLAGNTGELFF	TGTGCCAGTACGAACGGACTAGCGGGGAACACCGGGGAGCTGTTTTTT
few	TRBD2	TRBJ2-1	TRBV2	CASSGRLAGEGEQFF	TGTGCCAGCAGTGGAAGACTAGCGGGAGAGGGTGAGCAGTTCTTC
NA	TRBD1	TRBJ1-1	TRBV7-2	CASSPHRGGGPRTEAFF	TGTGCCAGCAGCCCACACCGAGGAGGGGGCCCAAGAACTGAAGCTTTCTTT
NA	NA	TRBJ2-1	TRBV5-4	CASSPRLEHNEQFF	TGTGCCAGCAGCCCGAGACTCGAACACAATGAGCAGTTCTTC
NA	TRBD2	TRBJ2-7	TRBV11-2	CASSLEASGSGEQYF	TGTGCCAGCAGCTTAGAGGCTAGCGGGAGTGGGGAGCAGTACTTC
NA	NA	TRBJ2-7	TRBV4-1	CASSQGGFQSLTEQYF	TGCGCCAGCAGCCAGGGAGGATTCCAAAGCCTCACCGAGCAGTACTTC
NA	NA	TRBJ1-1	TRBV7-2	CASSLGRVSEAFF	TGTGCCAGCAGCTTAGGCAGGGTTTCTGAAGCTTTCTTT
NA	TRBD1	TRBJ1-1	TRBV4-2	CASSPGQGAFTEAFF	TGTGCCAGCAGCCCGGGACAGGGGGCTTTCACTGAAGCTTTCTTT
NA	NA	TRBJ1-1	TRBV28	CASSLIISVNTEAFF	TGTGCCAGCAGTCTAATTATAAGTGTGAACACTGAAGCTTTCTTT
NA	NA	TRBJ2-2	TRBV5-1	CASSPNGNTGELFF	TGCGCCAGCAGCCCTAACGGGAACACCGGGGAGCTGTTTTTT
NA	TRBD2	TRBJ2-7	TRBV19	CASSITSGSHEQYF	TGTGCCAGTAGTATTACTAGCGGGAGTCACGAGCAGTACTTC
NA	NA	TRBJ2-7	TRBV7-8	CASSFRAAGSYEQYF	TGTGCCAGCAGCTTCAGAGCGGCTGGCTCCTACGAGCAGTACTTC
NA	NA	TRBJ2-7	TRBV5-8	CASSITGVRLPYEQYF	TGTGCCAGCAGCATTACAGGCGTAAGACTCCCCTACGAGCAGTACTTC
few	NA	TRBJ2-3	TRBV30	CAWSAQGGSDTQYF	TGTGCCTGGAGTGCCCAGGGAGGCTCAGATACGCAGTATTTT
NA	NA	TRBJ2-5	TRBV29-1	CSVVKGTGETQYF	TGCAGCGTTGTTAAGGGAACGGGGGAGACCCAGTACTTC
NA	TRBD1	TRBJ2-2	TRBV7-3	CASSLSAGGKAGELFF	TGTGCCAGCAGCTTATCCGCAGGGGGCAAAGCCGGGGAGCTGTTTTTT
NA	NA	TRBJ2-3	TRBV25-1	CASSLMSPNTQYF	TGTGCCAGCAGTCTGATGAGCCCTAATACGCAGTATTTT
NA	NA	TRBJ2-7	TRBV6-5	CATGDRASHEQYF	TGTGCCACGGGAGACAGGGCGTCCCACGAGCAGTACTTC
once	NA	TRBJ2-7	TRBV13	CASSLHEQGYEQYF	TGTGCCAGCAGCTTACACGAACAGGGCTACGAGCAGTACTTC
once	NA	TRBJ2-3	TRBV30	CAWSGTGGRIPSGSRTDTQYF	TGTGCCTGGAGCGGGACAGGGGGAAGAATACCTAGCGGGAGTCGGACAGATACGCAGTATTTT
once	TRBD2	TRBJ2-3	TRBV30	CAWKSSGKGDTQYF	TGTGCCTGGAAGTCTAGCGGTAAAGGAGATACGCAGTATTTT
NA	NA	TRBJ1-6	TRBV28	CASSLGGGNSPLHF	TGTGCCAGCAGTTTAGGGGGGGGCAATTCACCCCTCCACTTT
NA	NA	TRBJ2-5	TRBV3-1/TRBV3-2	CASSQAPGGTQYF	TGTGCCAGCAGCCAAGCCCCAGGTGGGACCCAGTACTTC
NA	TRBD1	TRBJ1-1	TRBV10-3	CAIGSRTGQMNTEAFF	TGTGCCATCGGCTCCCGGACAGGGCAGATGAACACTGAAGCTTTCTTT
NA	TRBD2	TRBJ2-5	TRBV29-1	CSVGGVGGRSVETQYF	TGCAGCGTTGGGGGCGTCGGGGGGAGGAGCGTAGAGACCCAGTACTTC
NA	TRBD1	TRBJ1-2	TRBV27	CASRLTGGNYGYTF	TGTGCCAGCAGGTTGACAGGGGGGAACTATGGCTACACCTTC
few	NA	TRBJ1-4	TRBV3-1/TRBV3-2	CASSQGGTSPTWEKLFF	TGTGCCAGCAGCCAAGGTGGGACATCCCCGACGTGGGAAAAACTGTTTTTT
NA	NA	TRBJ1-5	TRBV11-2	CASSLGQGVNQPQHF	TGTGCCAGCAGCTTAGGGCAGGGTGTTAATCAGCCCCAGCATTTT
NA	NA	TRBJ1-4	TRBV11-2	CASSPWPGNEKLFF	TGTGCCAGCAGCCCGTGGCCTGGCAATGAAAAACTGTTTTTT
NA	NA	TRBJ1-2	TRBV6-1	CASSERVLGYGYTF	TGTGCCAGCAGTGAGAGGGTGTTGGGCTATGGCTACACCTTC
NA	TRBD1	TRBJ1-1	TRBV19	CASSWDRGSTEAFF	TGTGCCAGTAGCTGGGACAGGGGCAGCACTGAAGCTTTCTTT
NA	NA	TRBJ2-5	TRBV29-1	CSVLSGARETQYF	TGCAGCGTCCTTTCGGGAGCTAGGGAGACCCAGTACTTC
NA	NA	TRBJ1-2	TRBV5-5	CASSLGQGGYTF	TGTGCCAGCAGCCTGGGCCAGGGGGGCTACACCTTC
NA	TRBD2	TRBJ2-7	TRBV5-1	CASSLATGLAFFSYEQYF	TGCGCCAGCAGCTTGGCTACGGGACTAGCTTTTTTCTCCTACGAGCAGTACTTC
NA	NA	TRBJ1-2	TRBV7-2	CASSLGGLPNYGYTF	TGTGCCAGCAGCTTAGGGGGACTACCTAACTATGGCTACACCTTC
NA	NA	TRBJ2-3	TRBV27	CASSLSLRVRDTQYF	TGTGCCAGCAGTTTATCGCTCAGGGTCCGAGATACGCAGTATTTT
once	TRBD1	TRBJ1-1	TRBV19	CASIPRDRDEAFF	TGTGCCAGTATTCCCCGGGACAGGGATGAAGCTTTCTTT
NA	NA	TRBJ1-1	TRBV19	CASSIEQTNTEAFF	TGTGCCAGTAGTATCGAACAGACGAACACTGAAGCTTTCTTT
NA	NA	TRBJ2-7	TRBV28	CASSAGRPLMYF	TGTGCCAGCAGTGCGGGACGGCCCCTGATGTACTTC
NA	NA	TRBJ2-7	TRBV13	CASSLGYYEQYF	TGTGCCAGCAGCTTGGGCTACTACGAGCAGTACTTC
NA	TRBD1	TRBJ2-1	TRBV6-1	CASSEDRGLRREQFF	TGTGCCAGCAGTGAAGACAGGGGGCTGAGGCGTGAGCAGTTCTTC
NA	TRBD2	TRBJ2-1	TRBV6-5	CASFSSAGEDEQFF	TGTGCCAGCTTCAGTTCGGCGGGAGAGGATGAGCAGTTCTTC
NA	NA	TRBJ2-7	TRBV5-1	CASRAGQIFHEQYF	TGCGCCAGCAGGGCGGGACAGATTTTCCACGAGCAGTACTTC
NA	NA	TRBJ2-7	TRBV3-1/TRBV3-2	CASSRFGGGAILDEQYF	TGTGCCAGCAGCCGCTTCGGTGGGGGGGCAATATTGGACGAGCAGTACTTC